This T cell receptor (beta chain) came from a study of human T cells and chemical hapten exposure listed by TCRdb under 2021. Some background on the complete study: For sensitization, 2% DPC in acetone was applied to an approximately 2 cm by approximately 2 cm area of upper inner arm skin. Twenty-nine alopecia patients provided blood for TCR sequencing at one to four time points (pre-sensitization, 2, 6 and 24 weeks). Throughout the approximately 26-week study period, patients were also given weekly therapeutic DPC doses on the scalp. This study followed changes in the peripheral blood TCR repertoire in vivo during primary and secondary sensitization of alopecia patients to the hapten diphenylcyclopropenone (DPC). Blood was sampled from patients pre-sensitization (week 0) and at 2, 6 and about 24 weeks after DPC sensitization. Libraries were pooled for sequencing, and per-sample TCR yields varied mainly because of small differences in library volumes within the pool. Patch tests used Finn chambers with 0.01% DPC on the upper back, scored after 6 days by International Contact Dermatitis Research Group standards. Most of the patients in the cohort were female, and the cohort covered alopecia areata with under or over 50% scalp involvement, alopecia totalis and alopecia universalis.

The library was generated by RACE. For sequencing, a NextSeq 500 was employed. During library preparation, unique molecular identifiers were attached to individual cDNA molecules so that TCRs could be counted in a quantitative, reproducible way. From each blood RNA sample, both TCR alpha and TCR beta chains were sequenced. Per the source publication's procedure: The median number of TCRs per sample was 95,638, ranging from about 20,000 to 690,600. V, J and CDR3 annotation of the TCR reads was carried out using the Decombinator software suite. Every sample was subsampled to the same number of TCRs (28,000) for the PS versus PT1 abundance plots. TCRs were defined as expanded if absent before sensitization and observed at least eight times at the 2-week time point. TCRdb applied fastp at Q25 and MiXCR to the public reads, then kept only in-frame beta chains. CDR3 protein sequences are deduplicated, and each keeps its most common genes and DNA. None of the V and J calls come from the authors' own analysis; TCRdb made them. The sample profile shows about 40,000 distinct CDR3 sequences; approximately 3.5% of them were found once. The leading ten clones occupy under 8.5% of the sample.

Sequences SNHLY (CDR1) and FYNNEI (CDR2) are obtained from the germline V gene. V loses 5 bases of germline sequence and J loses 1 base, and the interval between the two ends is 15 bases. There are 16 amino acids in the CDR3, from cysteine to phenylalanine inclusive. Kept here is only the CDR3 DNA, which spans 48 bases and is read in frame from base 1. This clonotype was counted at least ten times. It has no known antigen specificity. One base away there is no much larger clone; base qualities are not given. The paper's findings and limits, for the study overall: The number of PT1 expanded TCRs positively correlated with patch test score, significant at thresholds 8, 16 and 32 but not 4. Repeated subsampling changed both the strength of the expansion versus patch-test correlation and the threshold at which that correlation became significant. DPC sensitization did not change how many TCRs were above 1 in 1000 frequency, and no evidence was found of alterations in global repertoire structure. Because every patient had alopecia, a presumed autoimmune disease, the patients' immune response might differ from that of healthy individuals. Significantly more large CDR3 similarity clusters were formed by expanded TCRs than by pre-sensitization or healthy control sets, consistent with antigen-driven responses.

The time point label on this specimen signifies: patch test 2, 6 weeks after DPC sensitization. The intended sense of this specimen's treatment or condition label: therapeutic diphenylcyclopropenone sensitization with weekly scalp DPC. At each patch-test visit, blood was drawn before the patch test was applied. Eligible patients were aged 18 to 70, diagnosed with alopecia, deemed suitable for DPC therapy, and excluded if pregnant. Total RNA was isolated from unfractionated whole blood collected in Tempus Blood RNA tubes. The TCR originated in a man in his forties or fifties with alopecia areata. Some clones in this sample may be carry-over from other donors' samples. The sample was whole blood, taken in connection with sensitization to the hapten diphenylcyclopropenone (DPC). The chain uses TRBV2 and TRBJ2-1; TRBD2 might be the D gene, on 6 matching bases. CDR3 reads: CASSFTRLGSYNEQFF. The nucleotides are TGTGCCAGCAGTTTCACACGACTAGGATCCTACAATGAGCAGTTCTTC.